This entry concerns a single T cell receptor beta chain. Its specificity is not known. The data stem from a study of persistence of HIV-infected CD4 T cells. Germline V gene lookup returns CDR1 LNHDA and CDR2 SQIVND (reference sequence). V dropped 8 bases and J dropped 4 bases, with 9 bases sitting between them. This CDR3 comprises 12 residues. Anti-CD3/anti-CD28 beads served as a nonspecific positive control stimulus. CD4+ T cells upregulating both CD40 ligand and CD69 were sorted as responding cells. The libraries were made with immunoSEQ version 4 in survey mode. Using immunoSEQ multiplex PCR, the repertoire was profiled, and TCRdb retains in-frame clones only, with some absent. This sample has fewer than 50,000 clones; roughly nine tenths occur once, and the top ten carry about 2%.

This sample comprised CD4+ T cells sorted from PBMCs after approximately 19-hour stimulation, obtained from a patient who received antiretroviral therapy. This clonotype was sampled from an adult man with HIV who was CMV-seropositive. The chain uses TRBV19 and TRBJ2-1; either TRBD1 or TRBD2 may fit D (7 bases each). CDR3 protein: CASQGGYNEQFF. The DNA of the CDR3 is TGTGCCAGTCAGGGGGGGTACAATGAGCAGTTCTTC.